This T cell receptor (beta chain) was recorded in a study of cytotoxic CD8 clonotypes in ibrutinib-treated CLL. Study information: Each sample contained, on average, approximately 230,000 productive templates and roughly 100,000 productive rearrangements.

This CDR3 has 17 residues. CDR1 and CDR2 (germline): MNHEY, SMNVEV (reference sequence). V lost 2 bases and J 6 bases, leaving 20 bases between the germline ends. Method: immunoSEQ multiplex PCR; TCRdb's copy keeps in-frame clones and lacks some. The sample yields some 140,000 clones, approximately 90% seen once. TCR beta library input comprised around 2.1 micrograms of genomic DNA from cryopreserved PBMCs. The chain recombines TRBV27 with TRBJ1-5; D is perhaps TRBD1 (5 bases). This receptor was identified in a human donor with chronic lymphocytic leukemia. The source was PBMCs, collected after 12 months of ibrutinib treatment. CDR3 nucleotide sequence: TGTGCCAGCAGTTTAAGGGAACCCTGGATGGGGGGTCAGCCCCAGCATTTT. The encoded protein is CASSLREPWMGGQPQHF.